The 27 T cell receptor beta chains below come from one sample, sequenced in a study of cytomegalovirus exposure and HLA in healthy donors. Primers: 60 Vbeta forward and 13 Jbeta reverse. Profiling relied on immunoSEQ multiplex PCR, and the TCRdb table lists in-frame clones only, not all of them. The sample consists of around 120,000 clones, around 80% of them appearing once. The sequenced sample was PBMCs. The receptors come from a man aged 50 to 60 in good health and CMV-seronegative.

This CDR3 reads CASSGSRGEKTKQYF. The CDR3 coding sequence is TGTGCCAGCAGTGGGTCCAGGGGGGAAAAAACCAAGCAGTATTTT. The gene calls are TRBV6-1 and TRBJ2-3; the D gene is possibly TRBD1 (7 bases). CDR3 size: 15 residues. Germline V gene sequence: CDR1 MNHNS, CDR2 SASEGT. The V end lost 4 bases, the J end lost 11 bases, and 22 bases lay between the germline ends.

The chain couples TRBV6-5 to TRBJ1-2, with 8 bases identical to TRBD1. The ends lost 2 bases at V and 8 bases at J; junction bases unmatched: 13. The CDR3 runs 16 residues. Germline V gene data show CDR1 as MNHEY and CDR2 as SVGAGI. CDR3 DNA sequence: TGTGCCAGCAGTTACGGTCTTTGGCAGGGGGCGCGAGGCTACACCTTC. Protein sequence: CASSYGLWQGARGYTF.

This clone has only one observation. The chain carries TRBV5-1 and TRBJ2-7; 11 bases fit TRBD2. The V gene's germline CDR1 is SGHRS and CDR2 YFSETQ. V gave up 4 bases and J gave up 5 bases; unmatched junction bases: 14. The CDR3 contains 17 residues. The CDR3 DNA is TGCGCCAGCAGCCCCTTGGTTCGACTAGCGGGGAGCGACGAGCAGTACTTC. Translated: CASSPLVRLAGSDEQYF.

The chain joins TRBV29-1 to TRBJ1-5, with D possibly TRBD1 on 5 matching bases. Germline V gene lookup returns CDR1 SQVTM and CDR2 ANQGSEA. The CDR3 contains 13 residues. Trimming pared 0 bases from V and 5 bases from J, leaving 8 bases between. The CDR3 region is CSVEEGEDQPQHF. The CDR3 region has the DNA TGCAGCGTTGAAGAGGGGGAGGATCAGCCCCAGCATTTT.

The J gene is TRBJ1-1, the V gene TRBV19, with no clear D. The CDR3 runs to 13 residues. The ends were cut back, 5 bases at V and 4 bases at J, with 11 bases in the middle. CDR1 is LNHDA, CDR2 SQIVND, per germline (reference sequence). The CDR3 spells CASSGGLTTEAFF. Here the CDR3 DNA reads TGTGCCAGTAGTGGAGGGCTGACCACTGAAGCTTTCTTT.

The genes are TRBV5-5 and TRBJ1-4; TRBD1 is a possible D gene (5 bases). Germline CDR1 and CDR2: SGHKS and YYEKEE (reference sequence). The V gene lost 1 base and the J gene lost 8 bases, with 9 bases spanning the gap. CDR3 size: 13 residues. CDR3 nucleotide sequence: TGTGCCAGCAGCTTGCCAGGGAAAGAAAAACTGTTTTTT. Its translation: CASSLPGKEKLFF.

The CDR3 region has the DNA TGTGCCTGGACTAGCGGGGGGCTTAGGGAGACCCAGTACTTC. It specifies CAWTSGGLRETQYF. This chain links TRBV30 with TRBJ2-5; 11 nucleotides align to TRBD2. The CDR3 consists of 14 residues. Germline V CDR1 and CDR2: GTSNPN, SVGIG (reference sequence). Losses at the gene ends were 4 bases for V and 5 bases for J; bases not matched to a gene: 6.

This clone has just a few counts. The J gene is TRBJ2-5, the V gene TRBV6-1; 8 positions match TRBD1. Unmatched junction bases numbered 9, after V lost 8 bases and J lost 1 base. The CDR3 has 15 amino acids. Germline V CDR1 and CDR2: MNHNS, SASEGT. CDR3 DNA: TGTGCCAGCGGCTACGGGACAGGCATCCAAGAGACCCAGTACTTC. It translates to CASGYGTGIQETQYF.

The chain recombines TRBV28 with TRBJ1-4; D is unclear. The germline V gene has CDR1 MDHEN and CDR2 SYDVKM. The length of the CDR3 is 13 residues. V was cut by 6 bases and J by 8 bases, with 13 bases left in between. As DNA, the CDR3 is TGTGCCAGCAGCCTCGTGAGCGCCGAAAAACTGTTTTTT. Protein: CASSLVSAEKLFF.

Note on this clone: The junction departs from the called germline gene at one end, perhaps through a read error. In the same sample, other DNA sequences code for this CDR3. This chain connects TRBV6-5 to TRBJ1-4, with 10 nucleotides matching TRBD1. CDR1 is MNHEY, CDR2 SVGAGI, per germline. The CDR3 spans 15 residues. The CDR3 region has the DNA TGTGCCAGCAGTTACCGACAGGGGGCAGGTGAAAAGCTGTTTTTT. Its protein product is CASSYRQGAGEKLFF.

The CDR3: CASSWDGRGPEAFF. The CDR3 region has the DNA TGTGCCAGCAGCTGGGACGGGAGAGGCCCTGAAGCTTTCTTT. The chain recombines TRBV7-3 with TRBJ1-1, with D tentatively TRBD1 (5 bases). Germline CDR1 reads SGHTA; CDR2 reads FQGTGA. V lost 4 bases, J lost 6 bases, and 15 bases lay in between. The CDR3 totals 14 residues.

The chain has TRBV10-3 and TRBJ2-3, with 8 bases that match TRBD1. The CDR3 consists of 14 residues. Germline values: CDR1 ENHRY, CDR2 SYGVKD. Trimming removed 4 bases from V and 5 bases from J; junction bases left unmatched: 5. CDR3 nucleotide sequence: TGTGCCATCAGTGCAGGGGGCGCTGGAGATACGCAGTATTTT. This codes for CAISAGGAGDTQYF.

As DNA, the CDR3 is TGTGCCAGCAGCCTCGGGGAGCGGGGCCCATACGAGCAGTACTTC. Its protein product is CASSLGERGPYEQYF. The J gene is TRBJ2-7, the V gene TRBV7-9; the match to TRBD2 covers 7 bases. The J segment lost 4 bases and the V segment lost 5 bases, leaving 11 bases of the junction unmatched. This CDR3 contains 15 residues. Germline CDR1 SEHNR, CDR2 FQNEAQ (reference sequence).

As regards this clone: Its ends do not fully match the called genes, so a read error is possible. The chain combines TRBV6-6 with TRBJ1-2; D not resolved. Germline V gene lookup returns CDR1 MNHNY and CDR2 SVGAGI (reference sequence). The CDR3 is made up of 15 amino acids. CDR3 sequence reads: CASSYSGEANYGYPF. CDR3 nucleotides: TGTGCCAGCAGTTACTCGGGAGAAGCTAACTATGGCTACCCCTTC.

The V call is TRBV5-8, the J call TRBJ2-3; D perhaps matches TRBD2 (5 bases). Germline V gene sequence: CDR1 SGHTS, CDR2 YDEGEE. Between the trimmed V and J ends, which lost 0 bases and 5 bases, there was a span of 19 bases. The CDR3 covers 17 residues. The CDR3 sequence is CASSLEWAGGPQDTQYF. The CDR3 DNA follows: TGTGCCAGCAGCTTGGAATGGGCGGGTGGTCCCCAAGATACGCAGTATTTT.

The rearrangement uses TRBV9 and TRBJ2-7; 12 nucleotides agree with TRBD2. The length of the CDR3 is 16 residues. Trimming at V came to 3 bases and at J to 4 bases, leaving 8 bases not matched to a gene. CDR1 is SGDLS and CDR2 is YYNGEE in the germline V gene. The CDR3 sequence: CASSASSGRASYEQYF. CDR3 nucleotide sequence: TGTGCCAGCAGCGCGTCTAGCGGGAGGGCCTCGTACGAGCAGTACTTC.

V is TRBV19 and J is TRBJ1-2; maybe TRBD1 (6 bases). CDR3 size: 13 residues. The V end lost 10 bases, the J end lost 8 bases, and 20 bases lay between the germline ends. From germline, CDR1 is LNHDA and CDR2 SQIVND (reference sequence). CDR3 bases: TGTGCCACCCCCTCGGTGGGGGGGCAGGGCTACACCTTC. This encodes CATPSVGGQGYTF. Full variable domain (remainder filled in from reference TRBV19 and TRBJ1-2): DGGITQSPKYLFRKEGQNVTLSCEQNLNHDAMYWYRQDPGQGLRLIYYSQIVNDFQKGDIAEGYSVSREKKESFPLTVTSAQKNPTAFYLCATPSVGGQGYTFGSGTRLTVV.

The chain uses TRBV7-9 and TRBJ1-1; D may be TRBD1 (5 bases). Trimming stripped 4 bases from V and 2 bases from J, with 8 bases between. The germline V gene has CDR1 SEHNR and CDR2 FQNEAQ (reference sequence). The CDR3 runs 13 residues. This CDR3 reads CASSSQVNTEAFF. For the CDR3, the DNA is TGTGCCAGCAGCTCACAGGTTAACACTGAAGCTTTCTTT. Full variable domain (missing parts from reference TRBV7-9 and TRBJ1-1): DTGVSQNPRHKITKRGQNVTFRCDPISEHNRLYWYRQTLGQGPEFLTYFQNEAQLEKSRLLSDRFSAERPKGSFSTLEIQRTEQGDSAMYLCASSSQVNTEAFFGQGTRLTVV.

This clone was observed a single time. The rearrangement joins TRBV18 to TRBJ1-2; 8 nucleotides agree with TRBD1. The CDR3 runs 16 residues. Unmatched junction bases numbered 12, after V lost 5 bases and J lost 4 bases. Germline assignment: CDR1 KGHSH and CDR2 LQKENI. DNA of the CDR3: TGTGCCAGCTCATCCTTGGGACAGGTGGGATTCTATGGCTACACCTTC. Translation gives CASSSLGQVGFYGYTF. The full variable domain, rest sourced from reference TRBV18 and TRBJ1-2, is NAGVMQNPRHLVRRRGQEARLRCSPMKGHSHVYWYRQLPEEGLKFMVYLQKENIIDESGMPKERFSAEFPKEGPSILRIQQVVRGDSAAYFCASSSLGQVGFYGYTFGSGTRLTVV.

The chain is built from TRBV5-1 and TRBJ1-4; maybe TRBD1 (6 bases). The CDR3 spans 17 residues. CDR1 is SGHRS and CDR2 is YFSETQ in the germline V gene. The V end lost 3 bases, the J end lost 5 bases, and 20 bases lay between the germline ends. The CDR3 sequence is CASSYGILGGENEKLFF. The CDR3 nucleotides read TGCGCCAGCAGCTATGGAATATTAGGGGGAGAGAATGAAAAACTGTTTTTT.

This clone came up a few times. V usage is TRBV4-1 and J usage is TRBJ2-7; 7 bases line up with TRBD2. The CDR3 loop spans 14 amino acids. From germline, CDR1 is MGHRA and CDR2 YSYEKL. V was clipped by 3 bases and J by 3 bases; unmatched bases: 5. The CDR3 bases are TGCGCCAGCAGCCAGCCTAGCGGCGTCTACGAGCAGTACTTC. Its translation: CASSQPSGVYEQYF.

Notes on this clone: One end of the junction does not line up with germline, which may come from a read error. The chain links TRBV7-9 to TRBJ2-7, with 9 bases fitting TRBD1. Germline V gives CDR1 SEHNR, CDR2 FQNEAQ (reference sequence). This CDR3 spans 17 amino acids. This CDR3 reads CSSSLVVNYRGHYEQYF. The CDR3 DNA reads TGTTCCAGCAGCTTAGTGGTAAATTACAGGGGGCACTACGAGCAGTACTTC.

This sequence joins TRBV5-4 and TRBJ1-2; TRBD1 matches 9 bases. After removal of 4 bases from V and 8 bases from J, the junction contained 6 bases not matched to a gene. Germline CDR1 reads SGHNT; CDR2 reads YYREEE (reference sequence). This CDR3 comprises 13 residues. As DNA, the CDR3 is TGTGCCAGCAGCGTCCGGGACAGGGACGGCTACACCTTC. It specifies CASSVRDRDGYTF.

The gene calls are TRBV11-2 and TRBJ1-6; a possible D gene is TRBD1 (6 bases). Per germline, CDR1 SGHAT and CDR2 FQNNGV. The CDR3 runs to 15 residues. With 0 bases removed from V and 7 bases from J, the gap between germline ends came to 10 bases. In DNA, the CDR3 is TGTGCCAGCAGCTTAGAAGGACAGCAGAATTCACCCCTCCACTTT. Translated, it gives CASSLEGQQNSPLHF.

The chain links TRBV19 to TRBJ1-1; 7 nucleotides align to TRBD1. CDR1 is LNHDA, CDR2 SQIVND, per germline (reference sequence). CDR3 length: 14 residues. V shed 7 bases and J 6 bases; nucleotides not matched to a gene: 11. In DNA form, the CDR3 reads TGTGCCAGTAACCACAGGGGAGACGACCCTGAAGCTTTCTTT. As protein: CASNHRGDDPEAFF.

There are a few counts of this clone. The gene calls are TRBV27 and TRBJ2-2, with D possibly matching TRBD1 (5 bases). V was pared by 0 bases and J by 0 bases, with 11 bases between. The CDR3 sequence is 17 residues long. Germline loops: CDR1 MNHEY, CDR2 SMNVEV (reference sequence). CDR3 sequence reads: CASSLSTRAPNTGELFF. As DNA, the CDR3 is TGTGCCAGCAGTTTATCGACCAGGGCACCGAACACCGGGGAGCTGTTTTTT.

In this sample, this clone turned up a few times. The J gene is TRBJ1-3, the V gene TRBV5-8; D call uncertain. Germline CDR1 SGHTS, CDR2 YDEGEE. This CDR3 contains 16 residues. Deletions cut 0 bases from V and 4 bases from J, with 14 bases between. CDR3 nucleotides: TGTGCCAGCAGCTTGGGTATCTACAGTGCCGGAAACACCATATATTTT. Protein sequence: CASSLGIYSAGNTIYF.